Below are 9 T cell receptor beta chains sequenced from a single sample in a study of human T cells and chemical hapten exposure. Time point noted: pre-sensitization, week 0. Treatment described: therapeutic diphenylcyclopropenone sensitization with weekly scalp DPC. From the RACE reads, TCRdb called clonotypes with MiXCR, one entry per CDR3 protein. Of 380,000 or so distinct CDR3 sequences listed, 5.5% are singletons. The sequenced sample was whole blood, obtained in connection with sensitization to the hapten diphenylcyclopropenone (DPC). Receptor source: a woman aged 18-29 years with alopecia areata. Some clones in this sample may be carry-over from other donors' samples.

This clonotype has a handful of counts. This chain connects TRBV12-3 or TRBV12-4 to TRBJ1-2, with TRBD1 as a possible D gene (5 bases). Trimming removed 5 bases at V and 4 bases at J, with 23 bases between. The CDR3 has 17 amino acids. The CDR3: CASSAVGGTASLYGYTF. DNA of the CDR3: TGTGCCAGCAGTGCAGTTGGAGGGACGGCCTCCCTCTATGGCTACACCTTC.

The sample holds many counts of this clonotype. The chain recombines TRBV7-9 with TRBJ2-3, with 8 bases matching TRBD1. Germline lookup yields CDR1 SEHNR and CDR2 FQNEAQ (reference sequence). The ends lost 5 bases at V and 5 bases at J; junction bases unmatched: 6. This CDR3 has 14 residues. CDR3 protein: CASSPDRAKDTQYF. The DNA for the CDR3 is TGTGCCAGCAGCCCGGACAGGGCTAAAGATACGCAGTATTTT.

This clonotype has at least ten counts. J is TRBJ2-1 and V is TRBV7-2; TRBD1 aligns across 9 bases. Germline values: CDR1 SGHTA, CDR2 FQGNSA. The ends lost 5 bases at V and 6 bases at J; junction bases unmatched: 8. This CDR3 is 15 amino acids long. CDR3 loop: CASSPWTGVVNEQFF. As DNA, the CDR3 is TGTGCCAGCAGCCCTTGGACAGGGGTCGTCAATGAGCAGTTCTTC.

The chain uses TRBV7-9 and TRBJ2-3; D remains unclear. Trimming shortened V by 7 bases and J by 0 bases, and 8 bases separated the two germline ends. The germline CDR1 and CDR2 sequences are SEHNR and FQNEAQ (reference sequence). This CDR3 spans 13 amino acids. CDR3 nucleotide sequence: TGTGCCAGCATGTCGGATAGCACAGATACGCAGTATTTT. Protein product: CASMSDSTDTQYF.

The chain recombines TRBV28 with TRBJ1-1, with a tentative D call TRBD1 (5 bases). V lost 11 bases to trimming and J lost 0 bases, with 22 bases between them. CDR1 and CDR2 from the germline V gene are MDHEN and SYDVKM. The CDR3 length is 16 residues. The CDR3 DNA follows: TGTGCCGGCGGGGCAGTAGGTCCGGGGATGAACACTGAAGCTTTCTTT. Protein product: CAGGAVGPGMNTEAFF.

This clonotype was seen ten or more times. One end of the junction does not line up with germline, which may come from a read error. V gene TRBV5-1 combines with J gene TRBJ2-5; no clear D. The CDR3 covers 11 residues. Germline V lookup: CDR1 SGHRS, CDR2 YFSETQ. CDR3 protein: CASSLKETQYF. The CDR3 DNA reads TGTGCCAGCAGCTTAAAAGAGACCCAGTACTTC.

This clonotype was observed at least ten times. The chain uses TRBV7-6 and TRBJ2-2; no clear D. Trimming removed 0 bases at V and 6 bases at J, with 8 bases between. Germline assignment: CDR1 SGHVS and CDR2 FNYEAQ. The CDR3 length is 14 residues. The CDR3: CASSLAAPPGELFF. For the CDR3, the DNA is TGTGCCAGCAGCTTAGCTGCGCCTCCCGGGGAGCTGTTTTTT.

This clonotype was seen many times. The chain links TRBV10-3 to TRBJ2-3, with D tentatively TRBD1 or TRBD2 (5 bases each). The CDR3 length is 14 residues. The germline gives CDR1 ENHRY, CDR2 SYGVKD. Deletions cut 6 bases from V and 4 bases from J, with 14 bases between. The CDR3 coding sequence is TGTGCCATCAGCCTGTCCCGAGGGGCAGATACGCAGTATTTT. Protein sequence: CAISLSRGADTQYF.

The chain has TRBV6-2 or TRBV6-3 and TRBJ1-1; no firm D call. Germline CDR1 is MNHEY and CDR2 is SVGEGT. The V and J ends lost 4 bases and 7 bases respectively, with 13 bases between them. This CDR3 comprises 13 residues. As DNA, the CDR3 is TGTGCCAGCAGTTTAACATCTGTCGTTGAAGCTTTCTTT. It specifies CASSLTSVVEAFF.